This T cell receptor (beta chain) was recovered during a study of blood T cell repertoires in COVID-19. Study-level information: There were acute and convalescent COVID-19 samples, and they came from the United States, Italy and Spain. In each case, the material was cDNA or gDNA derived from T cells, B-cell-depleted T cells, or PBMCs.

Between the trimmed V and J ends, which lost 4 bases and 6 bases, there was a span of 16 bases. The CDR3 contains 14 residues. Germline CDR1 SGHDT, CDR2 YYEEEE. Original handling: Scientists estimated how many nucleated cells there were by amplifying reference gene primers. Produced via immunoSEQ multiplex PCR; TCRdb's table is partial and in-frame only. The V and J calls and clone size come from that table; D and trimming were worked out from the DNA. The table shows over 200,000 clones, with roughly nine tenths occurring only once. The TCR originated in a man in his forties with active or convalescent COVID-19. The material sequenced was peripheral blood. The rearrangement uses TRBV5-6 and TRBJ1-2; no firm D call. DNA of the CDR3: TGTGCCAGCAGCCCGTACCGTCGGGGTAATGGCTACACCTTC. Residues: CASSPYRRGNGYTF.